Below are 24 T cell receptor beta chains sequenced from a single sample in a study of blood T cell repertoires in COVID-19. Measured with immunoSEQ multiplex PCR; TCRdb has only the in-frame clones, and not every one. The sample lists fewer than 100,000 clones; more than 70% were seen once. The sample consisted of peripheral blood. The origin of the receptors is a human donor with acute or convalescent COVID-19. The donor label of this sample is uncertain.

CDR3 protein: CASSLQGAKNIQYF. DNA of the CDR3: TGTGCCAGCAGTTTACAGGGGGCCAAAAACATTCAGTACTTC. This chain connects TRBV28 to TRBJ2-4; possible D gene TRBD1, 6 bases. The germline CDR1 and CDR2 sequences are MDHEN and SYDVKM. This CDR3 region has 14 residues. V was pared by 2 bases and J by 1 base, with 6 bases between.

The J gene is TRBJ2-3, the V gene TRBV2, with 9 bases that match TRBD1. V dropped 6 bases and J dropped 1; count of bases not matched to a gene: 5. Germline CDR1 is SNHLY and CDR2 is FYNNEI. The CDR3 consists of 15 residues. CDR3 DNA: TGTGCCAGCAGGAGGGACAGGGAGGGCACAGATACGCAGTATTTT. It translates to CASRRDREGTDTQYF.

The chain has TRBV18 and TRBJ1-4; D perhaps matches TRBD1 (5 bases). The ends were cut back, 3 bases at V and 8 bases at J, with 16 bases in the middle. Per germline, CDR1 KGHSH and CDR2 LQKENI. The CDR3 is 15 residues long. The CDR3 DNA reads as TGTGCCAGCTCACCCCCGGACCGAAGGGGAGAAAAACTGTTTTTT. Translated, it gives CASSPPDRRGEKLFF. Supplemented by reference TRBV18 and TRBJ1-4, the full variable domain reads NAGVMQNPRHLVRRRGQEARLRCSPMKGHSHVYWYRQLPEEGLKFMVYLQKENIIDESGMPKERFSAEFPKEGPSILRIQQVVRGDSAAYFCASSPPDRRGEKLFFGSGTQLSVL.

The V and J genes are TRBV6-5 and TRBJ2-2, with D perhaps matching TRBD2 (6 bases). The CDR3 is made up of 16 amino acids. Germline CDR1 reads MNHEY; CDR2 reads SVGAGI. Trimming removed 0 bases from V and 1 base from J, with 9 bases in between. The CDR3 here is CASSYSLGGNTGELFF. DNA of the CDR3: TGTGCCAGCAGTTACTCGTTGGGGGGGAACACCGGGGAGCTGTTTTTT.

The V and J genes are TRBV6-1 and TRBJ2-3, with TRBD2 identical over 8 bases. Germline V gene data show CDR1 as MNHNS and CDR2 as SASEGT. CDR3 length equals 16 residues. Losses at the gene ends were 1 base for V and 3 bases for J; bases not matched to a gene: 6. The CDR3 DNA sequence: TGTGCCAGCAGTGAAGATCCTAGCGGGCGGACAGATACGCAGTATTTT. Residues: CASSEDPSGRTDTQYF.

The sample holds a few counts of this clone. CDR3 sequence: CASSSAEGSGNEKLFF. The CDR3 DNA is TGTGCCAGCAGTTCGGCCGAGGGCAGTGGTAATGAAAAACTGTTTTTT. The chain uses TRBV28 and TRBJ1-4; D gene ambiguous. Trimming took 4 bases from V and 4 from J, leaving 16 bases between them. The CDR3 sequence is 16 residues long. Germline CDR1 is MDHEN and CDR2 is SYDVKM. Using reference TRBV28 and TRBJ1-4 for the parts outside the CDR3, the full variable domain is DVKVTQSSRYLVKRTGEKVFLECVQDMDHENMFWYRQDPGLGLRLIYFSYDVKMKEKGDIPEGYSVSREKKERFSLILESASTNQTSMYLCASSSAEGSGNEKLFFGSGTQLSVL.

This rearrangement joins TRBV18 to TRBJ1-1, with D maybe TRBD1 (6 bases). Germline-derived CDR1 and CDR2 are KGHSH and LQKENI. The CDR3 totals 16 residues. Trimming removed 6 bases at V and 2 bases at J, with 19 bases between. This chain's CDR3 is CASSAQGARGNTEAFF. DNA of the CDR3: TGTGCCAGCTCCGCACAGGGCGCGAGGGGAAACACTGAAGCTTTCTTT.

The V gene is TRBV10-3, the J gene TRBJ2-6; 11 positions match TRBD1. The CDR3 is made up of 16 amino acids. The V gene's germline CDR1 is ENHRY and CDR2 SYGVKD. J lost 2 bases, V lost 4 bases, and 1 base had no gene match. CDR3 in amino acids: CAISGTGGAGANVLTF. CDR3 DNA sequence: TGTGCCATCAGTGGGACAGGGGGCGCTGGGGCCAACGTCCTGACTTTC.

The chain combines TRBV6-5 with TRBJ1-1, with D possibly matching TRBD1 (5 bases). The ends were cut back, 0 bases at V and 2 bases at J, with 13 bases in the middle. The CDR3 has 16 amino acids. Germline values: CDR1 MNHEY, CDR2 SVGAGI. CDR3 loop: CASSYSRARVNTEAFF. As DNA, the CDR3 is TGTGCCAGCAGTTACTCGAGAGCCAGGGTAAACACTGAAGCTTTCTTT.

This clone occurred a few times. The chain joins TRBV19 to TRBJ2-5; D is undetermined. Germline CDR1 reads LNHDA; CDR2 reads SQIVND (reference sequence). This CDR3 is built from 14 residues. Trimming removed 6 bases from V and 5 bases from J, with 16 bases in between. In nucleotides, the CDR3 is TGTGCCAGTAGAGAAGATTACGGGTCGGAGACCCAGTACTTC. This translates into CASREDYGSETQYF.

The CDR3 loop reads CASSLDLGTGGGEAFF. The CDR3 nucleotides are TGTGCCAGCAGCTTAGACCTCGGGACAGGGGGTGGTGAAGCTTTCTTT. The gene calls are TRBV11-3 and TRBJ1-1, with 11 positions matching TRBD1. The CDR3 spans 16 residues. Germline V gene sequence: CDR1 SGHNT, CDR2 YENEEA. After removal of 0 bases from V and 7 bases from J, the junction contained 7 bases not matched to a gene.

This clone appeared once. The chain carries TRBV24-1 and TRBJ2-4; D gene ambiguous. Germline values: CDR1 KGHDR, CDR2 SFDVKD. The V and J ends lost 3 bases and 4 bases respectively, with 3 bases between them. This CDR3 is built from 12 residues. CDR3 DNA: TGTGCCACCAGTGATCAGAAAAACATTCAGTACTTC. Amino acid sequence: CATSDQKNIQYF.

The V gene is TRBV28, the J gene TRBJ2-3; TRBD2 agrees at 7 bases. This CDR3 has 14 amino acids. The germline V gene has CDR1 MDHEN and CDR2 SYDVKM. Losses at the gene ends were 8 bases for V and 6 bases for J; bases not matched to a gene: 11. This chain's CDR3 is CASGKSGVRDTQYF. CDR3 in DNA: TGTGCCAGCGGCAAGAGCGGGGTACGGGATACGCAGTATTTT.

The J gene is TRBJ2-1, the V gene TRBV4-2; D is unresolved. V lost 0 bases and J 7 bases, leaving 7 bases between the germline ends. Germline lookup yields CDR1 LGHNA and CDR2 YNFKEQ. CDR3 length: 13 residues. In nucleotides, the CDR3 is TGTGCCAGCAGCCAAGATCTCGTTAATGAGCAGTTCTTC. This gives the protein CASSQDLVNEQFF.

This clone came up once. The gene calls are TRBV19 and TRBJ2-1; 9 bases line up with TRBD1. The CDR3 spans 15 residues. The V gene's germline CDR1 is LNHDA and CDR2 SQIVND (reference sequence). J gave up 1 base and V 9 bases, and 7 bases lay outside the gene matches. The CDR3 bases are TGTGCCAGCATCGAACAGGGGGCGTCCTACAATGAGCAGTTCTTC. Its translation is CASIEQGASYNEQFF.

This chain connects TRBV4-1 to TRBJ1-6; D is unclear. The V end lost 4 bases, the J end lost 1 base, and 14 bases lay between the germline ends. CDR1 is MGHRA and CDR2 is YSYEKL in the germline V gene. The length of the CDR3 is 17 residues. The CDR3 nucleotides read TGCGCCAGCAGCCTTGGGCTGGCGAAATCCTATAATTCACCCCTCCACTTT. Protein product: CASSLGLAKSYNSPLHF.

This clone was observed once. This chain uses TRBV6-1 with TRBJ2-3, with D possibly TRBD2 on 5 matching bases. Germline CDR1 MNHNS, CDR2 SASEGT. CDR3 length: 17 amino acids. Deletions cut 4 bases from V and 1 base from J, with 18 bases between. In DNA, the CDR3 is TGTGCCAGCAGTGCGAACCGGGGATCAGGTGGCACAGATACGCAGTATTTT. It translates to CASSANRGSGGTDTQYF.

This clone was seen once. The chain carries TRBV5-1 and TRBJ1-4, with 7 bases that match TRBD1. Germline values: CDR1 SGHRS, CDR2 YFSETQ. The CDR3 is 14 amino acids. After removal of 5 bases from V and 0 bases from J, the junction contained 1 base not matched to a gene. The CDR3 region has the DNA TGCGCCAGCAGAGGGACAGCAACTAATGAAAAACTGTTTTTT. It codes for CASRGTATNEKLFF.

This chain links TRBV6-5 with TRBJ2-1; unclear D gene. V lost 2 bases to trimming and J lost 1 base, with 9 bases between them. CDR1 is MNHEY, CDR2 SVGAGI, per germline. CDR3 length: 15 residues. CDR3 in amino acids: CASSYAVVSYNEQFF. The CDR3 DNA follows: TGTGCCAGCAGTTACGCAGTTGTTTCCTACAATGAGCAGTTCTTC.

CDR3 nucleotides: TGTGCCAGCAGCTTTGGGACAGGAATAAACTACGAGCAGTACTTC. This translates into CASSFGTGINYEQYF. The genes are TRBV7-2 and TRBJ2-7; 8 bases are a match to TRBD1. CDR1 and CDR2 from the germline V gene are SGHTA and FQGNSA. After removal of 3 bases from V and 3 bases from J, the junction contained 7 bases not matched to a gene. CDR3 size: 15 residues. Full variable domain (rest looked up from reference TRBV7-2 and TRBJ2-7): GAGVSQSPSNKVTEKGKDVELRCDPISGHTALYWYRQSLGQGLEFLIYFQGNSAPDKSGLPSDRFSAERTGGSVSTLTIQRTQQEDSAVYLCASSFGTGINYEQYFGPGTRLTVT.

V gene TRBV5-6 combines with J gene TRBJ2-5; the D is unclear. This CDR3 has 15 residues. The V and J ends lost 4 bases and 2 bases respectively, with 15 bases between them. CDR1 is SGHDT, CDR2 YYEEEE, per germline. The chain's CDR3 is CASSLESSWQETQYF. The CDR3, as DNA: TGTGCCAGCAGCCTGGAGTCTAGTTGGCAAGAGACCCAGTACTTC.

The chain joins TRBV7-6 to TRBJ1-1, with TRBD1 matching 7 bases. The CDR3 runs to 19 residues. Germline CDR1 reads SGHVS; CDR2 reads FNYEAQ. Trimming took 5 bases from V and 0 from J; bases not matched to a gene: 18. CDR3 protein: CASSLVRWSRTGLNTEAFF. The CDR3 DNA follows: TGTGCCAGCAGCCTAGTGAGGTGGTCGAGGACAGGACTGAACACTGAAGCTTTCTTT.

This clone has only one observation. The chain links TRBV7-2 to TRBJ1-4; unclear D gene. Germline values: CDR1 SGHTA, CDR2 FQGNSA. Deletions cut 2 bases from V and 5 bases from J, with 9 bases between. CDR3 size: 14 residues. As DNA, the CDR3 is TGTGCCAGCAGCTTAACAACAGCAAATGAAAAACTGTTTTTT. Protein sequence: CASSLTTANEKLFF.

The chain has TRBV13 and TRBJ2-5, with D possibly TRBD2 on 6 matching bases. Trimming removed 4 bases from V and 1 base from J, with 13 bases in between. The CDR3 runs 15 residues. Looked up from germline, CDR1 is PRHDT and CDR2 is FYEKMQ (reference sequence). The CDR3 reads CASSSRGLTQETQYF. The CDR3, as DNA: TGTGCCAGCAGCTCTAGGGGACTTACCCAAGAGACCCAGTACTTC.